This T cell receptor (beta chain) is from a study of T cells in Graves' hyperthyroidism and ophthalmopathy. The overall study: The authors collected peripheral blood at initial diagnosis, before any treatment.

TCR beta CDR3 regions were amplified from RNA transcripts. A set of HTBI primers served as the primers for a first-round RT-PCR of the TCR CDR3. A single record per CDR3 protein comes from TCRdb applying MiXCR to the multiplex PCR reads. Of some 570,000 distinct CDR3 sequences in the sample, about a sixth were seen once. As for this clonotype: Its target is not known.

Per germline, CDR1 LGHNA and CDR2 YNFKEQ. The CDR3 has 16 amino acids. V shed 0 bases and J shed 3 bases, with 14 bases lying between them. Study-wide results and limits: Through a model of 13 V-J features, ophthalmopathy was separated from stable hyperthyroidism.

The chain has TRBV4-2 and TRBJ2-5; maybe TRBD2 (5 bases). The receptor's source is a young woman with Graves' ophthalmopathy. Sequencing was performed on blood. This CDR3 is CASSQEDGSGKETQYF. As DNA, the CDR3 is TGTGCCAGCAGCCAAGAGGATGGGAGTGGTAAAGAGACCCAGTACTTC.